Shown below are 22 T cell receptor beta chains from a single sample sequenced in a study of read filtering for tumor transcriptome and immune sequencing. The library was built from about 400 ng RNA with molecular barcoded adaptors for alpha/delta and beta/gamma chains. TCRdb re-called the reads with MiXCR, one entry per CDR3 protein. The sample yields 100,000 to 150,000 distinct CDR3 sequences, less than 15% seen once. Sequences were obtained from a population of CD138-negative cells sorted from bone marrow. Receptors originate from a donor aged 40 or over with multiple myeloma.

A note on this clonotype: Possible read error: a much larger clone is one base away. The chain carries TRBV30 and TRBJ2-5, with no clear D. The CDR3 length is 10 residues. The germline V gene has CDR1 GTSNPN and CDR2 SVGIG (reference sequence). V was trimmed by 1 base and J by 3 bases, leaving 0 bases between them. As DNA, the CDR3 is TGTGCCTGGAGTGAAGAGACCCAGTACTTC. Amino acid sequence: CAWSEETQYF.

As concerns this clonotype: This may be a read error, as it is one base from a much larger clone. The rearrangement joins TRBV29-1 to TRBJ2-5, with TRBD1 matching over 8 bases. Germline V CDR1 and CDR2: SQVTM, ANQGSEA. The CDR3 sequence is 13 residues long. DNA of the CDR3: TGCAGCGTTGGGCCAGGGGGCGCGGAGATCCAGTACTTC. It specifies CSVGPGGAEIQYF.

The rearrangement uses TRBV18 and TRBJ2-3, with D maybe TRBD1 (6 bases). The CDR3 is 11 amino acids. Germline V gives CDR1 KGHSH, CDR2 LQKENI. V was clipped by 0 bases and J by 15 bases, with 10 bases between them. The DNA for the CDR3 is TGTGCCAGCTCACCACCTGGGACACTATATTTT. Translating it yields CASSPPGTLYF.

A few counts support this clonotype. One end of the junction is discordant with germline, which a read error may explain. The CDR3 is CASRRDFNSYDYTF. CDR3 nucleotide sequence: TGTGCCAGTAGGAGGGACTTTAACAGCTATGACTACACCTTC. V and J are TRBV19 and TRBJ1-2, with TRBD1 as a possible D gene (5 bases). CDR1 LNHDA and CDR2 SQIVND come from the germline V gene (reference sequence). The CDR3 covers 14 residues.

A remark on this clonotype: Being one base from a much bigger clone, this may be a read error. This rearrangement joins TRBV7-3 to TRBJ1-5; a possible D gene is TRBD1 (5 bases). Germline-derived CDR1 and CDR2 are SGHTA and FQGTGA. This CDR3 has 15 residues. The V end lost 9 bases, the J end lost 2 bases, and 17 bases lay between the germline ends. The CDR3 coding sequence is TGTGCCAGGAGCCCCGCAGGGTATGGCAATCAGCCCCAGCATTTT. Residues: CARSPAGYGNQPQHF.

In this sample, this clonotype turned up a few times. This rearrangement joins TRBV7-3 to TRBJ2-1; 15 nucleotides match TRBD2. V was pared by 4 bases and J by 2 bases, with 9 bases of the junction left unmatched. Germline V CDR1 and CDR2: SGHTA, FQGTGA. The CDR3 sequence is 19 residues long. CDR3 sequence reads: CASSSTGTSGRLPYNEQFF. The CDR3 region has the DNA TGTGCCAGCAGCTCAACAGGGACTAGCGGGAGGCTACCCTACAATGAGCAGTTCTTC.

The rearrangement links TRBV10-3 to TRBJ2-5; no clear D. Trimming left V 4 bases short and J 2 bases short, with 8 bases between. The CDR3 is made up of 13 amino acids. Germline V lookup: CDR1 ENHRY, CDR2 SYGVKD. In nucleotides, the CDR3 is TGTGCCATCAGTGTCACAGCGCAAGAGACCCAGTACTTC. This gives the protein CAISVTAQETQYF.

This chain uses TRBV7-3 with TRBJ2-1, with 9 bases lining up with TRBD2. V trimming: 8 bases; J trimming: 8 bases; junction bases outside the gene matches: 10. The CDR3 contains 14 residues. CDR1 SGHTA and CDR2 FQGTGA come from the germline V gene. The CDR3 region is CASLGGTSYHEQFF. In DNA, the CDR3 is TGTGCCAGCCTCGGGGGGACTAGCTATCATGAGCAGTTCTTC.

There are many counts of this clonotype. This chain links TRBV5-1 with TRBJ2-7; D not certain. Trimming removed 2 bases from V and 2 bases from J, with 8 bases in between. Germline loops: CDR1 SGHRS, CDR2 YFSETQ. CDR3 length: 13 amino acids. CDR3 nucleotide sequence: TGCGCCAGCAGCTTCGCCACAGCCTACGAGCAGTACTTC. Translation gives CASSFATAYEQYF.

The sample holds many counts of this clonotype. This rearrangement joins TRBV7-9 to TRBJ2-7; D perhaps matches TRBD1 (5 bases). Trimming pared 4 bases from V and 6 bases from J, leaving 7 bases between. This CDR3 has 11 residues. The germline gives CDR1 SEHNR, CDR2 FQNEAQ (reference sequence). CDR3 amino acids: CASSSGFEQYF. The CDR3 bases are TGTGCCAGCAGCTCAGGGTTCGAGCAGTACTTC. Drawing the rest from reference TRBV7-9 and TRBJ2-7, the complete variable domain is DTGVSQNPRHKITKRGQNVTFRCDPISEHNRLYWYRQTLGQGPEFLTYFQNEAQLEKSRLLSDRFSAERPKGSFSTLEIQRTEQGDSAMYLCASSSGFEQYFGPGTRLTVT.

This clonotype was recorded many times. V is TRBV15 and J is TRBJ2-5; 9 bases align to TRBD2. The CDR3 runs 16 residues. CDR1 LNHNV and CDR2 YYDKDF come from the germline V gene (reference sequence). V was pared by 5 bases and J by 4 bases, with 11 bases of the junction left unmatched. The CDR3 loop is CATSPGAAGGGETQYF. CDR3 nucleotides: TGTGCCACCAGCCCCGGGGCAGCGGGAGGAGGAGAGACCCAGTACTTC.

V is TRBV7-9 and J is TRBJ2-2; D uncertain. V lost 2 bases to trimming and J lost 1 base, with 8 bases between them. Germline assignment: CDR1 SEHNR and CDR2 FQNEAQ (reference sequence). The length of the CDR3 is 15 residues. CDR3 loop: CASSLFGRNTGELFF. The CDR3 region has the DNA TGTGCCAGCAGCTTATTCGGGCGGAACACCGGGGAGCTGTTTTTT.

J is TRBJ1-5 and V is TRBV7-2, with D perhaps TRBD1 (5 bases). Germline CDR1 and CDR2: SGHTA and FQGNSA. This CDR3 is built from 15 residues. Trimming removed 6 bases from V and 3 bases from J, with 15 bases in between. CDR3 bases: TGTGCCAGCAGTCTCCGGGCCGGGGCCAATCAGCCCCAGCATTTT. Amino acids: CASSLRAGANQPQHF.

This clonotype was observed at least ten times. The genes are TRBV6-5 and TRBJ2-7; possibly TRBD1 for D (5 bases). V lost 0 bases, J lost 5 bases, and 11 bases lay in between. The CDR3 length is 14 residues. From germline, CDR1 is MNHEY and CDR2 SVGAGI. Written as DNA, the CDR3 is TGTGCCAGCAGTTACTCGCAGGGTTCCCACGAGCAGTACTTC. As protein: CASSYSQGSHEQYF.

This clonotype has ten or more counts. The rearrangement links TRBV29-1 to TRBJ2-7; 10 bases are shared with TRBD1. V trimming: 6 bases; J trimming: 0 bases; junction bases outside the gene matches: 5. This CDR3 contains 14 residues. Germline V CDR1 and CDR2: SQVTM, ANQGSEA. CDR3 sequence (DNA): TGCAGCGTGGCCGGGACAGGGGTCTCCTACGAGCAGTACTTC. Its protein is CSVAGTGVSYEQYF.

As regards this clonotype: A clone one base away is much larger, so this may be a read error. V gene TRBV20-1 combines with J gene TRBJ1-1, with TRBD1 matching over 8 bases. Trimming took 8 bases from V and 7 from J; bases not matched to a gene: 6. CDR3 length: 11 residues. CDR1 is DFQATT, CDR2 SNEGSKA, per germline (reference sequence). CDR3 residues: CSTPGGGEAFF. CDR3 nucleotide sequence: TGCAGTACTCCAGGGGGCGGTGAAGCTTTCTTT.

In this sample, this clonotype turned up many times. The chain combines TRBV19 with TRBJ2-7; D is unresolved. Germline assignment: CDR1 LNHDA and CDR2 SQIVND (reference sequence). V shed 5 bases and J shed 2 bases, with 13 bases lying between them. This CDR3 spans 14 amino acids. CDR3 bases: TGTGCCAGTAGTCCCCCCGAACCTACCTACGAGCAGTACTTC. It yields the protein CASSPPEPTYEQYF.

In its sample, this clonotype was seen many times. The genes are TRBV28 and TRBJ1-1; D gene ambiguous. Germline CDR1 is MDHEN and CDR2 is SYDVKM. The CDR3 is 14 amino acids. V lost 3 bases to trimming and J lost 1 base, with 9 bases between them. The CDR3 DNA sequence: TGTGCCAGCAGTTTGGTTGGCCCGAACACTGAAGCTTTCTTT. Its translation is CASSLVGPNTEAFF.

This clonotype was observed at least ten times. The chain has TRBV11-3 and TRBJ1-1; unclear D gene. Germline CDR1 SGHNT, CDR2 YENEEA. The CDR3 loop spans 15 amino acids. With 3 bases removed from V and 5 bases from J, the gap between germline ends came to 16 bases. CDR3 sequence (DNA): TGTGCCAGCAGCTTGGGGTTCCCTGTTGGTACTGAAGCTTTCTTT. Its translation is CASSLGFPVGTEAFF.

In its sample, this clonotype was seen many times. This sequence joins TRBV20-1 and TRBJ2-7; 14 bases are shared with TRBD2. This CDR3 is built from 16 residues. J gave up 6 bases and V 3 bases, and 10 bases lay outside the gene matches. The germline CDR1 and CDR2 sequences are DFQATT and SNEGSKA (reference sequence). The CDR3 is CSARARGLAGVREQYF. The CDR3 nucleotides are TGCAGTGCTAGGGCGAGGGGACTAGCGGGAGTACGCGAGCAGTACTTC.

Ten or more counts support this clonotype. The CDR3 region is CASSLTSGTAAEQYF. In nucleotides, the CDR3 is TGTGCCAGCAGCTTAACTAGCGGGACGGCGGCCGAGCAGTACTTC. The V gene is TRBV7-2, the J gene TRBJ2-7, with TRBD2 matching 10 bases. This CDR3 has 15 amino acids. V dropped 2 bases and J dropped 6; count of bases not matched to a gene: 7. Germline lookup yields CDR1 SGHTA and CDR2 FQGNSA.

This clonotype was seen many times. The CDR3 reads CASIPRWDSPLHF. For the CDR3, the DNA is TGTGCCAGCATCCCAAGGTGGGATTCACCCCTCCACTTT. The rearrangement links TRBV21-1 to TRBJ1-6. TRBV21-1 is a recognized pseudogene. CDR3 length: 13 residues.